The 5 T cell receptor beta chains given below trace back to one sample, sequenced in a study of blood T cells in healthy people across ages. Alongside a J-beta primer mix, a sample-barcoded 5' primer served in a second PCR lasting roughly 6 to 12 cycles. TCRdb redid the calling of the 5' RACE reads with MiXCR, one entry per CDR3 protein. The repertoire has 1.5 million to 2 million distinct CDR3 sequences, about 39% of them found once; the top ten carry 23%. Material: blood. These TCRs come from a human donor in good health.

CDR3: CASSHVDSAHRGYTF. CDR3 nucleotides: TGTGCCAGCAGCCATGTCGACAGTGCGCACCGTGGCTACACCTTC. The rearrangement links TRBV3-1 to TRBJ1-2, with a weak D call TRBD1 (5 bases). This CDR3 is built from 15 residues. Germline-derived CDR1 and CDR2 are LGHDT and YNNKEL (reference sequence). V was pared by 3 bases and J by 7 bases, with 18 bases between.

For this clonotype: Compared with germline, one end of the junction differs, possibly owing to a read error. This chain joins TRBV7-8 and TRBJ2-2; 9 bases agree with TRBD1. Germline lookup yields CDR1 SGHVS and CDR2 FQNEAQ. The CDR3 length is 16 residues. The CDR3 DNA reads TGTGCCAGCAGCTTAGCGGGGGGGACAGGGCCCGGGGAGCGGTTTTTT. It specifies CASSLAGGTGPGERFF. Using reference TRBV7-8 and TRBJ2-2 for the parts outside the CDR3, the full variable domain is GAGVSQSPRYKVAKRGQDVALRCDPISGHVSLFWYQQALGQGPEFLTYFQNEAQLDKSGLPSDRFFAERPEGSVSTLKIQRTQQEDSAVYLCASSLAGGTGPGERFFGEGSRLTVL.

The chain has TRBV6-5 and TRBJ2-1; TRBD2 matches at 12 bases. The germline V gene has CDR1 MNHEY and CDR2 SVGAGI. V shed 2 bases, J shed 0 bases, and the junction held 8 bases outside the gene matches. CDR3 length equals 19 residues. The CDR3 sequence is CASSYGLAGLPSSYNEQFF. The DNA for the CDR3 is TGTGCCAGCAGTTACGGACTAGCGGGACTTCCGAGCTCCTACAATGAGCAGTTCTTC.

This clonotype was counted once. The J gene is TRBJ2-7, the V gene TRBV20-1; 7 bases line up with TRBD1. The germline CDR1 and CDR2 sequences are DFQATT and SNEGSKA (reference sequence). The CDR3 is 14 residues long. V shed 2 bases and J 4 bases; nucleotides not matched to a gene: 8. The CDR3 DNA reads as TGCAGTGCTAGAAAACGACAGGGTCCTTACGAGCAGTACTTC. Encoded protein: CSARKRQGPYEQYF.

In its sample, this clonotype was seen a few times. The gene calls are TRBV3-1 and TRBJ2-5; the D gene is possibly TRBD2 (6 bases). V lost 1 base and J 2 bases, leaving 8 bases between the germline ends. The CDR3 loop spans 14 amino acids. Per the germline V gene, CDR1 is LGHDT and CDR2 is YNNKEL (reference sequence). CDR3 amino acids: CASSQVAVQETQYF. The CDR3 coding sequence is TGTGCCAGCAGCCAAGTAGCGGTTCAAGAGACCCAGTACTTC.